The sequence of this T cell receptor (beta chain) was determined in a study of relationships among human T cell subsets. After negative selection with anti-CD4 multisort beads, CD8+ T cells were positively selected with anti-CD8 beads. Subset-specific monoclonal antibody beads were used to isolate T cell subsets. Findings and caveats of the study: Many CDR3s were shared across Th1, Th2 and regulatory subsets. Bead sorting may have left some CD4+CD8+ double-positive cells.

Semiquantitative ARM-PCR amplified T cell receptor alpha and beta CDR3 regions from mRNA. ARM-PCR used tagged nested gene-specific primers, then communal superprimers for exponential amplification. Before the second round, exonuclease removed the nested primers. TCRdb called the multiplex PCR reads again in MiXCR, with one record for every CDR3 protein. Altogether more than 4,500 distinct CDR3 sequences are present, 50% to 65% being singletons, with the ten largest covering 57%. Germline V gene lookup returns CDR1 MRHNA and CDR2 SNTAGT. This CDR3 is built from 15 residues. The ends lost 2 bases at V and 6 bases at J; junction bases unmatched: 2. Concerning this clonotype itself: Its antigen is not identified.

The origin of this receptor is a man in his forties in good health. The chain combines TRBV6-4 with TRBJ2-1, with TRBD2 identical over 12 bases. The sample was CD8+ T cells sorted from blood. The DNA of the CDR3 is TGTGCCAGCAGTGACCCTAGCGGGGGGGCCAATGAGCAGTTCTTC. Its translation: CASSDPSGGANEQFF.